The rows below give T cell receptor beta chains drawn from one sample of a study of T cell changes during pregnancy in multiple sclerosis. TCRdb keeps only in-frame clones here, not all; method: immunoSEQ multiplex PCR. This table has approximately 88,000 clones, nearly 95% appearing once. The input for sequencing was peripheral blood, taken in the second trimester of pregnancy. The origin of the receptors is a female donor with multiple sclerosis, enrolled in a pregnancy study. CDR3s include the opening cysteine and the closing phenylalanine or tryptophan. A D gene is named only where the DNA matches it firmly. For some rows the clone size is stated as once, few or many, or as a class when expanded; others skip it.

>TRBV4-1|TRBD1|TRBJ2-1|once
CASSSGQGFFNEQFF
TGCGCCAGCAGCAGTGGACAGGGGTTTTTCAATGAGCAGTTCTTC
>TRBV29-1|TRBD2|TRBJ2-7|NA
CSVTARRASGSLYEQYF
TGCAGCGTCACGGCTAGGAGGGCTAGCGGGAGTCTATACGAGCAGTACTTC
>TRBV30|NA|TRBJ2-1|NA
CAWSANPDTRQFF
TGTGCCTGGAGTGCAAACCCGGACACGAGGCAGTTCTTC
>TRBV7-9|NA|TRBJ2-3|NA
CASSLEGRTDTQYF
TGTGCCAGCAGCTTAGAGGGGAGGACAGATACGCAGTATTTT
>TRBV4-1|NA|TRBJ1-5|NA
CASTPTQGSNQPQHF
TGCGCCAGCACCCCTACCCAGGGAAGCAATCAGCCCCAGCATTTT
>TRBV11-2|NA|TRBJ1-4|many
CASSQTWGPIVEKLFF
TGTGCCAGCAGCCAAACCTGGGGGCCCATAGTTGAAAAACTGTTTTTT
>TRBV5-1|NA|TRBJ2-4|NA
CASSLRGVTSGALNLAKNIQYF
TGCGCCAGCAGCTTGAGGGGCGTGACTTCAGGGGCACTTAACCTAGCCAAAAACATTCAGTACTTC
>TRBV9|NA|TRBJ1-2|NA
CASSPPPSTDYYGYTF
TGTGCCAGCAGCCCGCCCCCATCGACAGATTACTATGGCTACACCTTC
>TRBV6-1|NA|TRBJ1-1|once
CASGAQAGLTTEAFF
TGTGCCAGCGGGGCCCAAGCAGGGCTTACCACTGAAGCTTTCTTT
>TRBV5-6|NA|TRBJ1-2|NA
CASSLGRNYGYTF
TGTGCCAGCAGCTTGGGGCGGAACTATGGCTACACCTTC
>TRBV9|NA|TRBJ2-5|once
CASSVTTENQETQYF
TGTGCCAGCAGCGTGACTACTGAGAACCAAGAGACCCAGTACTTC
>TRBV7-6|NA|TRBJ2-5|NA
CASLPWGEQQTQYF
TGTGCCAGCCTCCCCTGGGGGGAGCAACAGACCCAGTACTTC
>TRBV9|NA|TRBJ2-7|NA
CASSVGVGGYEQYF
TGTGCCAGCAGCGTAGGGGTCGGCGGCTACGAGCAGTACTTC
>TRBV7-8|TRBD1|TRBJ1-2|NA
CASSPHTTGGADPYHGYTF
TGTGCCAGCAGCCCCCATACCACAGGGGGCGCAGACCCCTATCATGGCTACACCTTC
>TRBV10-1|TRBD1|TRBJ1-2|once
CASSGQGIDGYTF
TGCGCCAGCAGTGGACAGGGTATAGATGGCTACACCTTC
>TRBV2|TRBD2|TRBJ2-7|NA
CASSTAGVYEQYF
TGTGCCAGCAGTACGGCGGGAGTTTACGAGCAGTACTTC
>TRBV18|TRBD1|TRBJ1-4|NA
CASSHGLGTGKPEKLFF
TGTGCCAGCTCACATGGCTTGGGGACAGGGAAACCCGAAAAACTGTTTTTT
>TRBV28|TRBD1|TRBJ2-7|NA
CASSPLTGSSYEQYF
TGTGCCAGCAGTCCGCTGACAGGGAGCTCCTACGAGCAGTACTTC
>TRBV5-1|TRBD2|TRBJ2-5|NA
CASSLFGLGDQETQYF
TGCGCCAGCAGCTTGTTTGGACTAGGAGACCAAGAGACCCAGTACTTC
>TRBV2|NA|TRBJ1-4|NA
CASSEGRVGEKLFF
TGTGCCAGCAGTGAAGGCAGGGTTGGGGAAAAACTGTTTTTT
>TRBV30|NA|TRBJ1-1|NA
CAWSEQLNTEAFF
TGTGCCTGGAGTGAACAGTTGAACACTGAAGCTTTCTTT
>TRBV5-4|NA|TRBJ2-3|NA
CASSLASISTDTQYF
TGTGCCAGCAGCTTGGCTAGTATAAGCACAGATACGCAGTATTTT
>TRBV4-2|NA|TRBJ2-2|NA
CASSQVRVGTGSVKAGELFF
TGTGCCAGCAGCCAAGTCCGGGTGGGGACCGGGAGTGTGAAGGCCGGGGAGCTGTTTTTT
>TRBV10-3|NA|TRBJ2-5|NA
CAIGPNSEETQYF
TGTGCCATCGGGCCAAATAGTGAAGAGACCCAGTACTTC
>TRBV7-9|NA|TRBJ2-7|NA
CASSGFVDEQYF
TGTGCCAGCAGCGGCTTTGTCGACGAGCAGTACTTC
>TRBV18|TRBD2|TRBJ2-2|NA
CASSPLAGVSTGELFF
TGTGCCAGCTCACCACTAGCGGGAGTCTCTACCGGGGAGCTGTTTTTT
>TRBV28|TRBD2|TRBJ2-7|NA
CASSLGSGTYEQYF
TGTGCCAGCAGTTTGGGTAGCGGGACCTACGAGCAGTACTTC
>TRBV5-1|NA|TRBJ1-2|NA
CASSLEKSVTF
TGCGCCAGCAGCTTGGAAAAATCGGTCACCTTC
>TRBV5-1|TRBD1|TRBJ2-7|NA
CASSANAGQGREQYF
TGCGCCAGCAGCGCAAATGCGGGACAGGGGCGGGAGCAGTACTTC
>TRBV7-9|NA|TRBJ2-7|NA
CASSLAGTDIYEQYF
TGTGCCAGCAGCTTAGCCGGGACTGATATTTACGAGCAGTACTTC
>TRBV13|NA|TRBJ2-1|NA
CASSTSDEQFF
TGTGCCAGCAGCACCAGCGATGAGCAGTTCTTC
>TRBV10-1|NA|TRBJ2-3|NA
CASSESVSIADTQYF
TGCGCCAGCAGTGAGTCGGTTAGCATCGCGGATACGCAGTATTTT
>TRBV19|NA|TRBJ1-2|NA
CASSSDLRGGYTF
TGTGCCAGTAGTTCGGACCTAAGGGGTGGCTACACCTTC
>TRBV30|TRBD2|TRBJ2-7|once
CAWTPRSDLTSGSYEQYF
TGTGCCTGGACCCCTAGGTCGGACCTGACTAGCGGTTCCTACGAGCAGTACTTC
>TRBV30|NA|TRBJ1-2|NA
CAWSWGLGYGYTF
TGTGCCTGGTCATGGGGGCTGGGCTATGGCTACACCTTC
>TRBV6-5|TRBD1|TRBJ1-1|NA
CASSYSTRQGTTEAFF
TGTGCCAGCAGTTACTCGACCCGACAGGGGACCACTGAAGCTTTCTTT
>TRBV6-1|TRBD2|TRBJ2-3|NA
CASDRGDTDTQYF
TGTGCCAGCGATCGGGGGGACACAGATACGCAGTATTTT
>TRBV19|NA|TRBJ2-5|NA
CASSPLDNYQETQYF
TGTGCCAGTAGTCCCTTGGACAATTACCAAGAGACCCAGTACTTC
>TRBV28|TRBD2|TRBJ2-3|NA
CASSFTSGTDTQYF
TGTGCCAGCAGTTTTACTAGCGGTACAGATACGCAGTATTTT
>TRBV6-4|TRBD2|TRBJ2-3|NA
CASSRLAGEADTQYF
TGTGCCAGCAGTAGACTAGCGGGAGAGGCAGATACGCAGTATTTT
>TRBV27|NA|TRBJ2-1|NA
CASSLLGGGVGEQFF
TGTGCCAGCAGTTTATTAGGGGGGGGTGTTGGTGAGCAGTTCTTC
>TRBV6-6|TRBD1|TRBJ2-7|NA
CASSWATGDSYEQYF
TGTGCCAGCAGTTGGGCGACAGGGGATTCCTACGAGCAGTACTTC
>TRBV15|NA|TRBJ1-2|NA
CATSSYMDSYGYTF
TGTGCCACCAGCTCTTATATGGACAGCTATGGCTACACCTTC
>TRBV28|TRBD1|TRBJ1-2|NA
CASTPGQGNYGYTF
TGTGCCAGCACTCCGGGACAGGGGAACTATGGCTACACCTTC
>TRBV10-1|NA|TRBJ2-7|NA
CASSASGGDEQYF
TGCGCCAGCAGTGCCTCGGGGGGCGACGAGCAGTACTTC
>TRBV4-2|NA|TRBJ2-7|NA
CASSQEEFSYEQYF
TGTGCCAGCAGCCAAGAGGAGTTCTCCTACGAGCAGTACTTC
>TRBV4-1|TRBD1|TRBJ1-1|NA
CASSPGQGYRAFF
TGCGCCAGCAGCCCAGGACAGGGTTATAGGGCTTTCTTT
>TRBV6-1|TRBD2|TRBJ2-7|NA
CASSEARGEFSAYEQYF
TGTGCCAGCAGTGAAGCGCGGGGGGAGTTTTCCGCCTACGAGCAGTACTTC
>TRBV30|NA|TRBJ1-3|NA
CAWSVPGAGNTIYF
TGTGCCTGGAGTGTACCAGGGGCTGGAAACACCATATATTTT
>TRBV15|TRBD1|TRBJ2-2|NA
CATSYPTGGTSGELFF
TGTGCCACCAGTTATCCCACAGGGGGTACGTCCGGGGAGCTGTTTTTT
>TRBV19|NA|TRBJ1-1|NA
CASSIGEGWAFF
TGTGCCAGTAGTATAGGAGAGGGTTGGGCTTTCTTT
>TRBV21-1|NA|TRBJ2-2|once
CASSNPGTPFTGELFF
TGTGCCAGCAGCAATCCAGGGACACCCTTCACCGGGGAGCTGTTTTTT
>TRBV5-1|TRBD2|TRBJ2-1|NA
CASSRGVRGNEQFF
TGCGCCAGCAGCCGGGGGGTACGAGGCAATGAGCAGTTCTTC
>TRBV16|NA|TRBJ1-1|NA
CASSQTGMNTEAFF
TGTGCCAGCAGCCAAACAGGAATGAACACTGAAGCTTTCTTT
>TRBV18|NA|TRBJ1-2|NA
CASSPGDIGSYGYTF
TGTGCCAGCTCACCGGGTGATATTGGGAGCTATGGCTACACCTTC
>TRBV4-1|TRBD1|TRBJ1-5|NA
CASSARDSPNQPQHF
TGCGCCAGCAGCGCCCGGGACAGCCCGAATCAGCCCCAGCATTTT
>TRBV7-3|TRBD2|TRBJ2-2|NA
CASSSGLAGALGELFF
TGTGCCAGCAGCTCCGGACTAGCGGGAGCTCTCGGGGAGCTGTTTTTT
>TRBV2|NA|TRBJ1-4|NA
CASSLFGRAFATNEKLFF
TGTGCCAGCAGTTTATTCGGCAGGGCCTTTGCAACTAATGAAAAACTGTTTTTT
>TRBV5-1|NA|TRBJ2-7|NA
CASRPEFNRGRRVGEQYF
TGCGCCAGCAGGCCAGAATTTAATAGGGGCCGACGAGTCGGCGAGCAGTACTTC